Listed here are 5 T cell receptor beta chains from one sample, sequenced in a study of blood T cell repertoires in COVID-19. Measured with immunoSEQ multiplex PCR; TCRdb has only the in-frame clones, and not every one. The sample lists 350,000 to 450,000 clones; roughly 80% were seen once. The sample taken for sequencing was PBMCs or T cells enriched from blood (not recorded which). The receptors here all came from a woman between 45 and 60 years old who had recovered from COVID-19.

The chain combines TRBV11-3 with TRBJ2-5; 7 bases match TRBD2. CDR3 length equals 14 residues. J was trimmed by 5 bases and V by 2 bases; bases with no gene match: 5. Germline lookup yields CDR1 SGHNT and CDR2 YENEEA. The CDR3 coding sequence is TGTGCCAGCAGCTTACGTTGGGGAGGGGAGACCCAGTACTTC. As protein: CASSLRWGGETQYF.

The V gene is TRBV7-9, the J gene TRBJ1-3; tentatively, D is TRBD1 (6 bases). Trimming stripped 4 bases from V and 4 bases from J, with 14 bases between. The CDR3 is made up of 15 amino acids. From germline, CDR1 is SEHNR and CDR2 FQNEAQ (reference sequence). The CDR3 sequence is CASSSSSTGGNTIYF. CDR3 coding DNA: TGTGCCAGCAGCTCTTCTTCGACAGGAGGAAACACCATATATTTT.

The chain employs TRBV7-8 and TRBJ2-7; 10 bases map to TRBD1. With 8 bases clipped from V and 3 bases from J, the junction kept 16 bases outside the gene matches. The CDR3 covers 17 residues. Germline CDR1 SGHVS, CDR2 FQNEAQ. The CDR3 region is CASAPKGSGTGDYEQYF. CDR3 DNA sequence: TGTGCCAGCGCCCCCAAGGGAAGCGGGACAGGGGACTACGAGCAGTACTTC.

This clone has only one observation. V is TRBV5-1 and J is TRBJ1-6; possible D gene TRBD1, 6 bases. From germline, CDR1 is SGHRS and CDR2 YFSETQ. The CDR3 sequence is 16 residues long. V lost 6 bases to trimming and J lost 0 bases, with 13 bases between them. For the CDR3, the DNA is TGCGCCAGCACCGTAGACAGGAACTCCTATAATTCACCCCTCCACTTT. Translation: CASTVDRNSYNSPLHF.

The chain links TRBV11-2 to TRBJ1-1, with TRBD1 matching over 7 bases. Trimming removed 4 bases from V and 6 bases from J; junction bases left unmatched: 14. The CDR3 is made up of 16 amino acids. The V gene's germline CDR1 is SGHAT and CDR2 FQNNGV. CDR3 region: CASSSGWRGGEPEAFF. CDR3 nucleotide sequence: TGTGCCAGCAGCTCTGGGTGGAGAGGGGGCGAGCCTGAAGCTTTCTTT.